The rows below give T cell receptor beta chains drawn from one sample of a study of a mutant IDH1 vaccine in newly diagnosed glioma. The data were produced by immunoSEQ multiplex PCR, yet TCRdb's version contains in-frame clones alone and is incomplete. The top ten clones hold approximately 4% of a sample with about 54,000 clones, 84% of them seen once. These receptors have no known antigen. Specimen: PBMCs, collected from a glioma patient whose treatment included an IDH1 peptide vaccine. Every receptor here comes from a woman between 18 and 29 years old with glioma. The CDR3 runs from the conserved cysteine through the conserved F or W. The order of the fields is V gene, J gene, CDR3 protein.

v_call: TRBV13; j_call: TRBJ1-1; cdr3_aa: CASSKTGQAFF
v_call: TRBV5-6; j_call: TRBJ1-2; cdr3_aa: CASSFGRVLYGYTF
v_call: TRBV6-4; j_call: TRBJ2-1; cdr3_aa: CASSDSELANEQFF
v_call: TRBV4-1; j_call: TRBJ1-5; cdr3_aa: CASSQKGNSNQPQHF
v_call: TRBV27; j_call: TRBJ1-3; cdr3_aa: CASRDVGGGNTIYF
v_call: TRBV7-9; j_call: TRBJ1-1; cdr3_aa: CASTIRDTEAFF
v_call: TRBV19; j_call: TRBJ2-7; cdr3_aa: CASSIFGRGAYEQYF
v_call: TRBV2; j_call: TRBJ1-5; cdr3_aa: CASGAGVGYQPQHF
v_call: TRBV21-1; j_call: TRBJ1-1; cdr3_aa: CASSKGESGRGMNTEAFF
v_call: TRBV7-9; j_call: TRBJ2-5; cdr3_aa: CASSLPPPSGEQETQYF
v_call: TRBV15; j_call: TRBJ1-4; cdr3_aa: CATSRVRTGGEKLFF
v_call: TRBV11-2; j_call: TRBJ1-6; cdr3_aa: CASSLDNSPLHF
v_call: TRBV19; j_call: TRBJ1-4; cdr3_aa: CASSSDRGTKNEKLFF
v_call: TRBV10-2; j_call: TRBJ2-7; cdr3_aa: CASKHIFLADSSEQYF
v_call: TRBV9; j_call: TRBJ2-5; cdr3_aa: CASGPSFGETQYF
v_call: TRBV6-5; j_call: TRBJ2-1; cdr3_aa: CASSYRGNAPYNEQFF
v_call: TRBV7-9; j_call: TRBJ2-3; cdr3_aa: CASSLLDPSDTQYF
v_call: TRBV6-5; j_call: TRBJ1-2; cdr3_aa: CASSYWTDNNYGYTF
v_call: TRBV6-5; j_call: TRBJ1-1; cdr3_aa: CASSWFRGRGNTEAFF
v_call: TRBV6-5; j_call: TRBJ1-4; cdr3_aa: CASSLRTANEKLFF
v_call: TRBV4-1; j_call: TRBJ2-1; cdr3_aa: CASSDRVGPYNEQFF
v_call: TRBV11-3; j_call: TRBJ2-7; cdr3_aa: CASSLGTGSEQYF
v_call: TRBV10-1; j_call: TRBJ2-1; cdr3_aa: CASRDGNEQFF
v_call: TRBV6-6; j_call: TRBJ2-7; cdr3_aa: CASSHYGSYEQYF